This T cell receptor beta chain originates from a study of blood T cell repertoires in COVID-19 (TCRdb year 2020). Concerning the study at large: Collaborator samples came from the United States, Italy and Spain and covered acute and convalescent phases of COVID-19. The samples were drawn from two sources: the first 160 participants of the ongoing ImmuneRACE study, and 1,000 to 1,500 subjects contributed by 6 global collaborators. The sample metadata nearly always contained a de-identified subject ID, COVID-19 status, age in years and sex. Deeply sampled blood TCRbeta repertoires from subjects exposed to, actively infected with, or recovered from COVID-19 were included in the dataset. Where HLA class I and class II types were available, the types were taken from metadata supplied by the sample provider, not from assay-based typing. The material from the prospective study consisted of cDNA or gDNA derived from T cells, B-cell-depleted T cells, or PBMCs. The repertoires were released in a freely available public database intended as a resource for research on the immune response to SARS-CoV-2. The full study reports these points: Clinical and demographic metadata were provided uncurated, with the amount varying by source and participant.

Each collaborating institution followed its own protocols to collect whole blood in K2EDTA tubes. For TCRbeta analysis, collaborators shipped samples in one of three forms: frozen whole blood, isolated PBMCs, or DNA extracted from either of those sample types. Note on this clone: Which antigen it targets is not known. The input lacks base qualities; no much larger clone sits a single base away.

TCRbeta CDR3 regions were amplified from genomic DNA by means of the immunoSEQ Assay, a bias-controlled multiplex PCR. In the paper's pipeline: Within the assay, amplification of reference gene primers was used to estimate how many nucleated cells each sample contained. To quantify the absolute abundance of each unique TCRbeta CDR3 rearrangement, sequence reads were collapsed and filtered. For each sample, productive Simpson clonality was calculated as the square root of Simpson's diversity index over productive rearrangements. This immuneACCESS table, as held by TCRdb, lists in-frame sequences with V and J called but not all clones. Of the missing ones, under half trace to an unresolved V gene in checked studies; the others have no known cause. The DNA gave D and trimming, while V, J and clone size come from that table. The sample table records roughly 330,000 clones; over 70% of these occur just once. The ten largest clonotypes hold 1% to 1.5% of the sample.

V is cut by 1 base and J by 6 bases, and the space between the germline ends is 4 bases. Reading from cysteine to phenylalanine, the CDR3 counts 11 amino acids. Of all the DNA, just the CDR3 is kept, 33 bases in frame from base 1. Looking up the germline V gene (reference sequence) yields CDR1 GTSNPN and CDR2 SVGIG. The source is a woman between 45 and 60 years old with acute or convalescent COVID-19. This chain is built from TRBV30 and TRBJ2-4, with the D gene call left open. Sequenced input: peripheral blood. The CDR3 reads CAWSGANIQYF. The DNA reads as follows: TGTGCCTGGAGTGGGGCAAACATTCAGTACTTC.